This TCR beta chain was profiled in a study of blood T cells in healthy people across ages. General study results and limits: While age rose, TCR beta diversity per million T cells dropped in a roughly linear way. PBMCs left unsorted prevented a conclusive naive versus antigen-experienced comparison. Among long-lived donors, naive CD4+ cells were more numerous and diversity higher than in aged donors.

Primed by a sample-barcoded 5' primer and a J-beta primer mix, a second PCR proceeded for roughly 7 to 12 cycles. TCRdb analysed the 5' RACE reads with MiXCR anew, one entry per CDR3 protein. Among some 640,000 distinct CDR3 sequences listed, 49% were seen once. Each donor had 8.5 to 10 milliliters of peripheral blood drawn. Concerning this clonotype: Its specificity is not known.

V lost 3 bases to trimming and J lost 2 bases; unmatched junction nucleotides: 9. Germline V gene lookup returns CDR1 SQVTM and CDR2 ANQGSEA. The CDR3 is 18 amino acids. V is TRBV29-1 and J is TRBJ2-3; 15 nucleotides align to TRBD2. The receptor's source is a woman in her sixties in good health. Sequencing used blood. CDR3 in DNA: TGCAGCGTTGACGGACTAGCGGGAGGGTCCAGACCCACAGATACGCAGTATTTT. It is translated as CSVDGLAGGSRPTDTQYF.